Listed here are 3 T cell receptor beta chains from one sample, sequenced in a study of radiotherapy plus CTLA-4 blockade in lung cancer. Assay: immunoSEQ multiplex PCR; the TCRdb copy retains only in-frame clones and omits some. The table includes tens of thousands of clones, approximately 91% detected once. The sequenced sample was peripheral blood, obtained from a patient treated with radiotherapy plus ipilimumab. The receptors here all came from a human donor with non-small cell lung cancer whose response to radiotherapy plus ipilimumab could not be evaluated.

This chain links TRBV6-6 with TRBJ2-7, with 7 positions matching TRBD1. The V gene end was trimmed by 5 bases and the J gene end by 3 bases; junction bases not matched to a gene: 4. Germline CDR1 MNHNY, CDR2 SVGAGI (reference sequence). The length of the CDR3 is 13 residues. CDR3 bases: TGTGCCAGCAGTAAGGGACAGAGCTACGAGCAGTACTTC. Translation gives CASSKGQSYEQYF.

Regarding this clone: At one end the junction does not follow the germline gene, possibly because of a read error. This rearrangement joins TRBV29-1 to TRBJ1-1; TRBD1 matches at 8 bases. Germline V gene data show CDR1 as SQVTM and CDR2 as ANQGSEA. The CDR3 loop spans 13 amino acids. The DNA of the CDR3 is TGCAGCGTGGAAGGACAGGGAAGCACTGAAGCTTTCTTT. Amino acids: CSVEGQGSTEAFF.

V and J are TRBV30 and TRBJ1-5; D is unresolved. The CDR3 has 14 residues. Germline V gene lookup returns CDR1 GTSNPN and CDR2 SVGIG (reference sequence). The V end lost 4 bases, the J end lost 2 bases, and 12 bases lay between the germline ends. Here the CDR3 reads CAWNPNGGNQPQHF. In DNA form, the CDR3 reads TGTGCCTGGAACCCCAACGGGGGCAATCAGCCCCAGCATTTT.